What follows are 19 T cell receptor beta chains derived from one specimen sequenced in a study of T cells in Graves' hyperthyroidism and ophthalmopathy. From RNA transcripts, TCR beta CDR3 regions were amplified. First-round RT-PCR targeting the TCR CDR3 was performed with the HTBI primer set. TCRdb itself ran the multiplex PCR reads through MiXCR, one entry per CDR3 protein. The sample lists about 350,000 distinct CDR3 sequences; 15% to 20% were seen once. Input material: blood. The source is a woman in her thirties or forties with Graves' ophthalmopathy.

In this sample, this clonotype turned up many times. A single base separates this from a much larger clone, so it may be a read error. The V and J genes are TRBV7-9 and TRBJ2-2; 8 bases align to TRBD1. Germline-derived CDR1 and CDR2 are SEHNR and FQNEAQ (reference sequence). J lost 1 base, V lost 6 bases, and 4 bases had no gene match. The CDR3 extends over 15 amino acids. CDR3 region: CASSYGTGNTGELFF. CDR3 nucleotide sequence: TGTGCCAGCAGTTACGGGACAGGGAACACCGGGGAGCTGTTTTTT.

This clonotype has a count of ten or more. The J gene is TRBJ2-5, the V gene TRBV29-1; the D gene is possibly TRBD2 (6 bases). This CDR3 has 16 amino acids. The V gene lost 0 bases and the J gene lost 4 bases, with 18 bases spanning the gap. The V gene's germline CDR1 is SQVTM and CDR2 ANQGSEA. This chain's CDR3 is CSVEDSEAGSGETQYF. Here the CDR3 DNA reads TGCAGCGTTGAAGATTCCGAGGCGGGGAGCGGAGAGACCCAGTACTTC.

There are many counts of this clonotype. The CDR3 region has the DNA TGTGCCAGCAGCTTAACTGGGGGCGACCAAGAGACCCAGTACTTC. This translates into CASSLTGGDQETQYF. The chain is built from TRBV7-8 and TRBJ2-5; TRBD1 is a possible D gene (6 bases). Deletions cut 2 bases from V and 0 bases from J, with 10 bases between. The germline V gene encodes CDR1 SGHVS and CDR2 FQNEAQ. The CDR3 is 15 residues long.

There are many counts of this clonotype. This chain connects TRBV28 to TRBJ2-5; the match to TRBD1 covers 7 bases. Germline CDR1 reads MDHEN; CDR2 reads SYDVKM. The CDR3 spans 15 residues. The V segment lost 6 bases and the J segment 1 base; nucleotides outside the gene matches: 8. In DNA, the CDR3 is TGTGCCAGCAGCCCCGGGACAGTAGTCCAAGAGACCCAGTACTTC. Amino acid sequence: CASSPGTVVQETQYF.

CDR3 nucleotide sequence: TGTGCCACCAGTGGACAGGGAACGGAGACCCAGTACTTC. The encoded protein is CATSGQGTETQYF. V and J are TRBV24-1 and TRBJ2-5; TRBD1 matches 7 bases. Germline loops: CDR1 KGHDR, CDR2 SFDVKD. Trimming took 5 bases from V and 5 from J; bases not matched to a gene: 4. The CDR3 contains 13 residues.

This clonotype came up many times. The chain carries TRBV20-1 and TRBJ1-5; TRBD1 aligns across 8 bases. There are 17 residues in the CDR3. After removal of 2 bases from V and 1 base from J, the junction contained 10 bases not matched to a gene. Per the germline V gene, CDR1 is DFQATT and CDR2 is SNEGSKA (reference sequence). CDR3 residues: CSARSPAGGRSNQPQHF. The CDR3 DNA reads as TGCAGTGCTAGAAGCCCGGCAGGGGGCCGGAGCAATCAGCCCCAGCATTTT.

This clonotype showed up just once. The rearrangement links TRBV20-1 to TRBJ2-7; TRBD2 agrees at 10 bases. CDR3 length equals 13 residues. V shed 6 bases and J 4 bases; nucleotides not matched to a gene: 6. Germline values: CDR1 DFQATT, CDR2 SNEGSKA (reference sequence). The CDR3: CSAEREGVYEQYF. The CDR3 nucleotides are TGCAGTGCGGAGCGGGAGGGCGTGTACGAGCAGTACTTC.

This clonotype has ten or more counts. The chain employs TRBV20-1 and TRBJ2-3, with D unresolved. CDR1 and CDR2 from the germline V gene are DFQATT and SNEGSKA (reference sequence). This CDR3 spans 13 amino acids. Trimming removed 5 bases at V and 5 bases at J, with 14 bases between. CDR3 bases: TGCAGTGCTCGGGCCCTCACGGGAGATACGCAGTATTTT. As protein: CSARALTGDTQYF.

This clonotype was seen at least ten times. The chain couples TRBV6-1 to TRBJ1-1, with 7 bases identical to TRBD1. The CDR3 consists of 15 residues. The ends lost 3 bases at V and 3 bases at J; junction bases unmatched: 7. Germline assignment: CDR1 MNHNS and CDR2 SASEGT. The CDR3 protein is CASSETTGVHTEAFF. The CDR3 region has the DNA TGTGCCAGCAGTGAGACAACAGGGGTTCACACTGAAGCTTTCTTT.

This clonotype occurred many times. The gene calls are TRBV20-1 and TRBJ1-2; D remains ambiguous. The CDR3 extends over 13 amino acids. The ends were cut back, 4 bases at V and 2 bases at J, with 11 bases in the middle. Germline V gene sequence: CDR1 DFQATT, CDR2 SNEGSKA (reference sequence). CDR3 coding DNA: TGCAGTGCTAACGGGGATTACAACTATGGCTACACCTTC. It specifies CSANGDYNYGYTF.

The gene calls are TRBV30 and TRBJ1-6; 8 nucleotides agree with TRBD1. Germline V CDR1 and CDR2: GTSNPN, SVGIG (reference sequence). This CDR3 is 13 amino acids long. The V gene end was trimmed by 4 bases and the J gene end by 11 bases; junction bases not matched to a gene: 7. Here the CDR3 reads CAWTEQGVAPLHF. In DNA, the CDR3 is TGTGCCTGGACCGAACAGGGGGTGGCACCCCTCCACTTT.

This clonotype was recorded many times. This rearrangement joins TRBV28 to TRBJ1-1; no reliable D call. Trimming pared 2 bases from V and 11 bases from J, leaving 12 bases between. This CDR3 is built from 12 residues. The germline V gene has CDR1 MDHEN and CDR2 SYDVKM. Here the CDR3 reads CASSLTGWAAFF. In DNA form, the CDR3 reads TGTGCCAGCAGTTTAACCGGATGGGCGGCTTTCTTT.

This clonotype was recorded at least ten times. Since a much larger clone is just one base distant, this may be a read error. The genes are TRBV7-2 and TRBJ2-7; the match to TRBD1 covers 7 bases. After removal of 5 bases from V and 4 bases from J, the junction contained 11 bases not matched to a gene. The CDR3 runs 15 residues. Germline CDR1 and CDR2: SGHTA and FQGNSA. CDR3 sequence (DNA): TGTGCCAGCAGCCTGCAGCAGGGGGTCCTTTACGAGCAGTACTTC. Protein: CASSLQQGVLYEQYF.

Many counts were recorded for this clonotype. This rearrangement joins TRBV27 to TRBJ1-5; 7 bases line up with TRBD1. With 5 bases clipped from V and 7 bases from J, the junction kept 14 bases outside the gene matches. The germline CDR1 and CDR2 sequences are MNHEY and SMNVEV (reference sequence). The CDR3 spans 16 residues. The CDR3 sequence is CASSPILDRAGQPQHF. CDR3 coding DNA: TGTGCCAGCAGTCCAATCCTTGACAGGGCCGGGCAGCCCCAGCATTTT.

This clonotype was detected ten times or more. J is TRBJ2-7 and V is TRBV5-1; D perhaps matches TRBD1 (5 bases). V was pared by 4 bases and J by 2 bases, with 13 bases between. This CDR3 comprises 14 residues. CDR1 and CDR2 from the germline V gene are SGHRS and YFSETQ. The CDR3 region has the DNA TGCGCCAGCAGCCCCCCGGCAGGGCCCTACGAGCAGTACTTC. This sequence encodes CASSPPAGPYEQYF.

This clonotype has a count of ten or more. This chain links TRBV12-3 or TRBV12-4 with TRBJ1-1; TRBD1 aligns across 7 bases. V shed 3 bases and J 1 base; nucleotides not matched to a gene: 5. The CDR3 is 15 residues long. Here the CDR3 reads CASSFGDSPNTEAFF. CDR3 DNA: TGTGCCAGCAGTTTCGGGGACAGTCCGAACACTGAAGCTTTCTTT.

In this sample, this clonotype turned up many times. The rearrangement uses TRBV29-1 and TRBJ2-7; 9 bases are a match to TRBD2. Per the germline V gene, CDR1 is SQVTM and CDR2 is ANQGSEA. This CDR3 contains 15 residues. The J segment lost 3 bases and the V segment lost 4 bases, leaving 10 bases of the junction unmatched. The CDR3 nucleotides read TGCAGCGTTGGGGAGGGCGGAGCGGGAGGCTACGAGCAGTACTTC. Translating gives CSVGEGGAGGYEQYF.

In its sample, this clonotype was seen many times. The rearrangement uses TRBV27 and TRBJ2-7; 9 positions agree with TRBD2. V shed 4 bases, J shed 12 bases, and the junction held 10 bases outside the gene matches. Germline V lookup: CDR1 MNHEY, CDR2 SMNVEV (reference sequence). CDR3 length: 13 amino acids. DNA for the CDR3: TGTGCCAGCAGTTCGACTAGCGGCGGGGTCGGGTACTTC. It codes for CASSSTSGGVGYF.

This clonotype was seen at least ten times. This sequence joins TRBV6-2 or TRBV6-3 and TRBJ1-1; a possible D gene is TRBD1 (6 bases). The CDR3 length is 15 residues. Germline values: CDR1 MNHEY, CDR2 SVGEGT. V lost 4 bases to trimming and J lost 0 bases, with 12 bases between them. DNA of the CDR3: TGTGCCAGCAGTTCCGCGGACAGAATGAACACTGAAGCTTTCTTT. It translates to CASSSADRMNTEAFF.